Listed below are T cell receptor beta chains from one sample, sequenced in a study of low-dose radiotherapy and immunotherapy resistance in tumors. TCRdb used MiXCR to reprocess the reads, holding one entry per CDR3 protein. The sample records approximately 84,000 distinct CDR3 sequences, around a sixth being singletons. This material consisted of PBMCs, taken after low-dose radiotherapy plus immunotherapy. The receptors shown here come from a male donor with prostate cancer. The CDR3 runs from the conserved cysteine through the conserved F or W. The D gene is left open where the match is weak. Some rows have no size entry. The others give once, few or many, or a class for an expanded clone.

TRBJ2-3 | TRBV30 | NA | NA | TGTGCCCGGTCAGGGCCAGATACGCAGTATTTT | CARSGPDTQYF
TRBJ2-1 | TRBV5-1 | many | TRBD1 | TGCGCCAGCAGCTTGGTCGGAACAGGGGCTTGGAATGAGCAGTTCTTC | CASSLVGTGAWNEQFF
TRBJ2-3 | TRBV20-1 | many | TRBD1 | TGCAGTGCTAGAGGGCAGGGGGCCCGCACAGATACGCAGTATTTT | CSARGQGARTDTQYF
TRBJ2-3 | TRBV9 | NA | TRBD2 | TGTGCCAGCAGCGCACGGACTAGCGACCGCACAGATACGCAGTATTTT | CASSARTSDRTDTQYF
TRBJ2-7 | TRBV20-1 | many | NA | TGCAGTGCTAGAGATAGGGAGCAGTACTTC | CSARDREQYF
TRBJ2-7 | TRBV12-3/TRBV12-4 | many | NA | TGTGCCAGCAGTTTAGCACCGGCTCGGGCAGTCTTC | CASSLAPARAVF
TRBJ2-3 | TRBV6-2/TRBV6-3 | many | NA | TGTGCCAGCAGTTACAACAGGGATCTCGCAGATACGCAGTATTTT | CASSYNRDLADTQYF
TRBJ2-1 | TRBV2 | many | NA | TGTGCCAGCAGTAACAGGGTTTTTAAGGGTGAGCAGTTCTTC | CASSNRVFKGEQFF
TRBJ2-7 | TRBV5-1 | NA | TRBD2 | TGCGCCAGCAAGACTAGCGGAGACTCCTACGAGCAGTACTTC | CASKTSGDSYEQYF
TRBJ1-5 | TRBV7-8 | few | TRBD1 | TGTGCCAGCGGACGACAGGGTAGCAATCAGCCCCAGCATTTT | CASGRQGSNQPQHF
TRBJ2-7 | TRBV28 | many | TRBD1 | TGTGCCAGCAGTTTGTGGACAGGAGAGCAGTACTTC | CASSLWTGEQYF
TRBJ1-6 | TRBV9 | many | NA | TGTGCCAGCAGCGACCTGGGATCTTCCCTCCACTTT | CASSDLGSSLHF
TRBJ2-7 | TRBV29-1 | many | NA | TGCAGCGTTGACGGGGGCTCCTACGAGCAGTACTTC | CSVDGGSYEQYF
TRBJ2-7 | TRBV30 | many | NA | TGTGCCTGGAGCGCAGGGTTCACCTACGAGCAGTACTTC | CAWSAGFTYEQYF
TRBJ2-3 | TRBV27 | many | TRBD1 | TGTGCCAGCAGTCGACAGGGGTTCACAGATACGCAGTATTTT | CASSRQGFTDTQYF
TRBJ2-2 | TRBV6-2/TRBV6-3 | many | NA | TGTGCCAGCATCGGCCGGAGGACGGGGAACACCGGGGAGCTGTTTTTT | CASIGRRTGNTGELFF
TRBJ2-7 | TRBV28 | many | NA | TGTGCCAGCAGTTTATGGGGCAGGGGAGGTGGATCTCCTAGGGAGCAGTACTTC | CASSLWGRGGGSPREQYF
TRBJ1-5 | TRBV18 | many | TRBD1 | TGTGCCAGCTCACTGGGACAGGGTTTTCAGCCCCAGCATTTT | CASSLGQGFQPQHF
TRBJ1-5 | TRBV20-1 | many | NA | TGCAGTGCTAGAAGGGGTATTAGCAATCAGCCCCAGCATTTT | CSARRGISNQPQHF
TRBJ2-7 | TRBV27 | NA | TRBD1 | TGTGCCAGCAGTTTAAGTGTGACAGGGTCGCGGGAGCAGTACTTC | CASSLSVTGSREQYF
TRBJ2-7 | TRBV7-2 | NA | TRBD1 | TGTGCCAGCAGCATGGGACAGGGGGTTTCCTACGAGCAGTACTTC | CASSMGQGVSYEQYF
TRBJ2-7 | TRBV4-3 | NA | TRBD2 | TGCGCCAGCAGCCAAGATGCACTAGCGGGGACCTGCGAGCAGTACTTC | CASSQDALAGTCEQYF
TRBJ1-5 | TRBV3-1 | few | NA | TGTGCCAGCAGCGATGAAGGGGTTCTGCCCCAGCATTTT | CASSDEGVLPQHF
TRBJ1-1 | TRBV19 | many | TRBD1 | TGTGCCAGTAGAACCGGGACAGGGGCGGCTGAAGCTTTCTTT | CASRTGTGAAEAFF
TRBJ2-1 | TRBV6-6 | many | NA | TGTGCCAGCAAGCAGGTCACCTACAATGAGCAGTTCTTC | CASKQVTYNEQFF
TRBJ2-2 | TRBV12-3/TRBV12-4 | many | TRBD1 | TGTGCCAGCAGTCGACCCAGGGGGACCGGGGAGCTGTTTTTT | CASSRPRGTGELFF
TRBJ2-7 | TRBV18 | many | NA | TGTGCCAGCTCACCACCGGGCGGCCCCTCCACCTACGAGCAGTACTTC | CASSPPGGPSTYEQYF
TRBJ1-2 | TRBV15 | many | NA | TGTGCCACCAGCAATCAGGCTTTCTATGGCTACACCTTC | CATSNQAFYGYTF
TRBJ2-1 | TRBV28 | NA | TRBD2 | TGTGCCAGCAGTTTTAGCGGGAGTGAGAATGAGCAGTTCTTC | CASSFSGSENEQFF
TRBJ2-7 | TRBV5-1 | many | NA | TGTGCCAGCAGCTTAAGCGGTGGGTCCTACGAGCAGTACTTC | CASSLSGGSYEQYF
TRBJ2-1 | TRBV20-1 | many | NA | TGCAGTGCTAGAGGGGAACTAGTGTACAATGAGCAGTTCTTC | CSARGELVYNEQFF
TRBJ1-6 | TRBV5-4 | many | TRBD1 | TGTGCCAGCAGCTTACAGGGGCCGAATAATTCACCCCTCCACTTT | CASSLQGPNNSPLHF
TRBJ2-3 | TRBV7-9 | many | TRBD1 | TGTGCCAGCAGCTTACCCTGGACAGGGGAGGAGGTAGATACGCAGTATTTT | CASSLPWTGEEVDTQYF
TRBJ2-3 | TRBV2 | many | NA | TGTGCCAGCAGCGACAGTCTCTCAGATACGCAGTATTTT | CASSDSLSDTQYF
TRBJ1-1 | TRBV5-4 | NA | NA | TGTGCCCTCGGCCGGGGCCTCACCCCTGAAGCTTTCTTT | CALGRGLTPEAFF
TRBJ2-2 | TRBV14 | many | NA | TGTGCCAGCAGCCAAGCTGGGGAGCTGTTTTTT | CASSQAGELFF
TRBJ2-5 | TRBV5-5 | NA | NA | TGTGCCAGCAGCTCTGGCACGGAAGAGACCCAGTACTTC | CASSSGTEETQYF
TRBJ2-5 | TRBV25-1 | many | NA | TGTGCCAGCAGTGAATTTGGGGGGCGCGGAAAGACCCAGTACTTC | CASSEFGGRGKTQYF
TRBJ2-1 | TRBV5-1 | many | NA | TGCGCCAGCAGCTTGGCCACCGGACTGCACAATGAGCAGTTCTTC | CASSLATGLHNEQFF
TRBJ1-5 | TRBV2 | NA | NA | TGTGCCAGTGCGGTAGGGGAGCAGCCCCAGCATTTT | CASAVGEQPQHF
TRBJ1-5 | TRBV4-3 | NA | NA | TGCGCCAGCAGCCAAGAAACGGCGCAGCCCCAGCATTTT | CASSQETAQPQHF
TRBJ1-2 | TRBV7-6 | many | NA | TGTGCCAGCAGCTTGGACCACAATCCAAACTATGGCTACACCTTC | CASSLDHNPNYGYTF
TRBJ2-2 | TRBV7-2 | many | TRBD2 | TGTGCCAGCAGCAAAGGGACTAGCGGGAGGTCCTCGACCGGGGAGCTGTTTTTT | CASSKGTSGRSSTGELFF
TRBJ2-1 | TRBV5-4 | many | TRBD2 | TGTGCCAGCAGCTTGGCTGGACTAGCGGGAAGTGAGCAGTTCTTC | CASSLAGLAGSEQFF
TRBJ2-3 | TRBV6-2/TRBV6-3 | many | TRBD2 | TGTGCCAGCAGTGTTGCGGGAGAGCGCACAGATACGCAGTATTTT | CASSVAGERTDTQYF